These T cell receptor beta chains were read from a single sample in a study of blood T cell repertoires in COVID-19. Only in-frame clones appear in the TCRdb table, and some are missing; sequencing was by immunoSEQ multiplex PCR. The sample yields 100,000 to 150,000 clones, roughly 91% seen once. Sample: peripheral blood. Source of these receptors: a man aged 60 to 69 with COVID-19, enrolled during active disease. The CDR3 runs from the conserved cysteine through the conserved F or W. The order of the fields is CDR3 protein, CDR3 DNA, V gene, clone size, J gene, D gene. A D gene is named only where the DNA matches it firmly. Clone size is not always given. Where it is, it says once, few, many or a class for expanded clones.

cdr3_aa: CASSQGEGETQYF
cdr3_nt: TGTGCCAGCAGCCAAGGGGAGGGGGAGACCCAGTACTTC
v_call: TRBV4-2
clone_size: .
j_call: TRBJ2-5
d_call: TRBD2

cdr3_aa: CASRSGTPDSYNEQFF
cdr3_nt: TGTGCCAGCAGGTCCGGGACACCAGACTCCTACAATGAGCAGTTCTTC
v_call: TRBV2
clone_size: .
j_call: TRBJ2-1
d_call: .

cdr3_aa: CASSPDRDINSPLHF
cdr3_nt: TGTGCCAGCAGCCCCGACCGGGACATAAATTCACCCCTCCACTTT
v_call: TRBV7-9
clone_size: once
j_call: TRBJ1-6
d_call: .

cdr3_aa: CATSRGGITGQGGYGYTF
cdr3_nt: TGTGCCACCAGCAGAGGAGGAATAACAGGACAGGGGGGCTATGGCTACACCTTC
v_call: TRBV15
clone_size: .
j_call: TRBJ1-2
d_call: TRBD1

cdr3_aa: CATRGRDRPNSPLHF
cdr3_nt: TGTGCCACCAGGGGGAGGGACAGGCCTAATTCACCCCTCCACTTT
v_call: TRBV15
clone_size: .
j_call: TRBJ1-6
d_call: TRBD1

cdr3_aa: CASSPRQAGYGYTF
cdr3_nt: TGTGCCAGCAGTCCCCGACAGGCGGGCTATGGCTACACCTTC
v_call: TRBV27
clone_size: .
j_call: TRBJ1-2
d_call: .

cdr3_aa: CASRPSGGPGQPQHF
cdr3_nt: TGTGCCAGCAGACCCTCGGGGGGTCCGGGCCAGCCCCAGCATTTT
v_call: TRBV27
clone_size: few
j_call: TRBJ1-5
d_call: .

cdr3_aa: CASSLTGGDNSPLHF
cdr3_nt: TGCGCCAGCAGCCTGACAGGGGGCGATAATTCACCCCTCCACTTT
v_call: TRBV5-1
clone_size: .
j_call: TRBJ1-6
d_call: TRBD1

cdr3_aa: CASSRLEGYTF
cdr3_nt: TGTGCCAGCAGCCGACTCGAGGGCTACACCTTC
v_call: TRBV3-1/TRBV3-2
clone_size: .
j_call: TRBJ1-2
d_call: .

cdr3_aa: CASSRSSTGNSPLHF
cdr3_nt: TGTGCCAGCAGCCGTTCCTCGACAGGAAATTCACCCCTCCACTTT
v_call: TRBV5-4
clone_size: .
j_call: TRBJ1-6
d_call: .

cdr3_aa: CASSYSAQANQPQHF
cdr3_nt: TGTGCCAGCAGTTACTCGGCGCAGGCCAATCAGCCCCAGCATTTT
v_call: TRBV6-5
clone_size: few
j_call: TRBJ1-5
d_call: .

cdr3_aa: CASTRGSTDTQYF
cdr3_nt: TGTGCCAGCACGCGGGGGAGTACAGATACGCAGTATTTT
v_call: TRBV25-1
clone_size: .
j_call: TRBJ2-3
d_call: TRBD2

cdr3_aa: CASSVTGTGGHEQYF
cdr3_nt: TGTGCCAGCAGCGTAACCGGGACAGGGGGCCACGAGCAGTACTTC
v_call: TRBV7-3
clone_size: .
j_call: TRBJ2-7
d_call: TRBD1

cdr3_aa: CASSPARQNTEAFF
cdr3_nt: TGTGCCAGCTCCCCGGCGCGGCAGAACACTGAAGCTTTCTTT
v_call: TRBV18
clone_size: .
j_call: TRBJ1-1
d_call: .

cdr3_aa: CASSSRPAGQCKPQHF
cdr3_nt: TGCGCCAGCAGCTCTCGTCCGGCAGGGCAGTGTAAGCCCCAGCATTTT
v_call: TRBV5-1
clone_size: few
j_call: TRBJ1-5
d_call: .

cdr3_aa: CASSRTQTNPNTEAFF
cdr3_nt: TGTGCCAGCAGCCGGACACAAACAAACCCGAACACTGAAGCTTTCTTT
v_call: TRBV7-2
clone_size: .
j_call: TRBJ1-1
d_call: .

cdr3_aa: CASSSQGQNEKLFF
cdr3_nt: TGTGCCAGCAGCTCCCAGGGACAGAATGAAAAACTGTTTTTT
v_call: TRBV6-2/TRBV6-3
clone_size: .
j_call: TRBJ1-4
d_call: TRBD1

cdr3_aa: CASSNTRTPNTEAFF
cdr3_nt: TGTGCCAGCAGCAACACAAGGACACCGAACACTGAAGCTTTCTTT
v_call: TRBV6-5
clone_size: .
j_call: TRBJ1-1
d_call: .

cdr3_aa: CASIRGQTGGAWTDTQYF
cdr3_nt: TGTGCCAGCATCCGAGGCCAGACAGGGGGCGCGTGGACAGATACGCAGTATTTT
v_call: TRBV7-9
clone_size: .
j_call: TRBJ2-3
d_call: TRBD1

cdr3_aa: CASSEALRNSPLHF
cdr3_nt: TGTGCCAGCAGTGAAGCCCTCCGGAATTCACCCCTCCACTTT
v_call: TRBV6-1
clone_size: .
j_call: TRBJ1-6
d_call: .

cdr3_aa: CASSLDRERGYTF
cdr3_nt: TGTGCCAGCAGTTTAGACAGGGAGCGTGGCTACACCTTC
v_call: TRBV12-3/TRBV12-4
clone_size: .
j_call: TRBJ1-2
d_call: .

cdr3_aa: CAWNQLVTDTQYF
cdr3_nt: TGTGCCTGGAACCAACTAGTCACAGATACGCAGTATTTT
v_call: TRBV30
clone_size: .
j_call: TRBJ2-3
d_call: .

cdr3_aa: CASSYRQGGYGYTF
cdr3_nt: TGTGCCAGCAGTTACCGCCAGGGTGGGTATGGCTACACCTTC
v_call: TRBV6-2/TRBV6-3
clone_size: .
j_call: TRBJ1-2
d_call: .

cdr3_aa: CASSFGGFNKAFF
cdr3_nt: TGTGCCAGCAGTTTCGGGGGGTTTAACAAAGCTTTCTTT
v_call: TRBV28
clone_size: few
j_call: TRBJ1-1
d_call: .

cdr3_aa: CASSVAPGQGGYETQYF
cdr3_nt: TGTGCCAGCAGCGTAGCTCCCGGACAGGGGGGTTATGAGACCCAGTACTTC
v_call: TRBV9
clone_size: .
j_call: TRBJ2-5
d_call: TRBD1

cdr3_aa: CASSLRDRVPNSYGYTF
cdr3_nt: TGTGCCAGCAGCCTCCGGGACAGGGTACCTAACTCCTATGGCTACACCTTC
v_call: TRBV7-2
clone_size: once
j_call: TRBJ1-2
d_call: TRBD1

cdr3_aa: CASSLSGVHGHYGYTF
cdr3_nt: TGTGCCAGCAGCTTATCGGGGGTGCACGGGCACTATGGCTACACCTTC
v_call: TRBV6-2/TRBV6-3
clone_size: .
j_call: TRBJ1-2
d_call: .

cdr3_aa: CASSPSSFSGNTIYF
cdr3_nt: TGTGCCAGCTCACCAAGTAGTTTCTCTGGAAACACCATATATTTT
v_call: TRBV18
clone_size: .
j_call: TRBJ1-3
d_call: .

cdr3_aa: CASSTRTGVVGVYEQYF
cdr3_nt: TGTGCCAGCAGCACCCGGACAGGGGTCGTAGGGGTCTACGAGCAGTACTTC
v_call: TRBV5-6
clone_size: .
j_call: TRBJ2-7
d_call: TRBD1

cdr3_aa: CASSLEVGRVSNQPQHF
cdr3_nt: TGTGCCAGCAGCTTAGAAGTGGGCAGGGTGAGCAATCAGCCCCAGCATTTT
v_call: TRBV7-8
clone_size: .
j_call: TRBJ1-5
d_call: .

cdr3_aa: CASRDTGTQMNTEAFF
cdr3_nt: TGTGCCAGCCGGGACACAGGGACCCAGATGAACACTGAAGCTTTCTTT
v_call: TRBV19
clone_size: .
j_call: TRBJ1-1
d_call: .

cdr3_aa: CAWTRVTDTQYF
cdr3_nt: TGTGCCTGGACGCGGGTTACAGATACGCAGTATTTT
v_call: TRBV30
clone_size: .
j_call: TRBJ2-3
d_call: .

cdr3_aa: CASSLDMGLGYEQYF
cdr3_nt: TGTGCCAGCAGTTTAGATATGGGCCTTGGCTACGAGCAGTACTTC
v_call: TRBV28
clone_size: .
j_call: TRBJ2-7
d_call: .

cdr3_aa: CASSLSVNTGELFF
cdr3_nt: TGTGCCAGCAGTCTCAGCGTGAACACCGGGGAGCTGTTTTTT
v_call: TRBV6-4
clone_size: .
j_call: TRBJ2-2
d_call: .

cdr3_aa: CASSSDRGLSPLHF
cdr3_nt: TGTGCCAGCAGTTCCGACAGGGGGCTTTCACCCCTCCACTTT
v_call: TRBV28
clone_size: .
j_call: TRBJ1-6
d_call: TRBD1

cdr3_aa: CASSDPGGPNTEAFF
cdr3_nt: TGTGCCAGCAGCGACCCGGGGGGCCCGAACACTGAAGCTTTCTTT
v_call: TRBV7-8
clone_size: .
j_call: TRBJ1-1
d_call: .

cdr3_aa: CASSLGTSGGASVYEQYF
cdr3_nt: TGTGCCAGCAGCTTAGGGACTAGCGGGGGGGCTAGCGTCTACGAGCAGTACTTC
v_call: TRBV7-2
clone_size: .
j_call: TRBJ2-7
d_call: TRBD2

cdr3_aa: CATPDRQTNYGYTF
cdr3_nt: TGTGCCACCCCAGACAGGCAGACTAACTATGGCTACACCTTC
v_call: TRBV2
clone_size: once
j_call: TRBJ1-2
d_call: .

cdr3_aa: CASSATTGGFDEQFF
cdr3_nt: TGTGCCAGCAGCGCAACGACAGGGGGGTTCGATGAGCAGTTCTTC
v_call: TRBV9
clone_size: .
j_call: TRBJ2-1
d_call: TRBD1

cdr3_aa: CSVSTGRVTEAFF
cdr3_nt: TGCAGCGTTTCGACAGGGCGAGTGACTGAAGCTTTCTTT
v_call: TRBV29-1
clone_size: .
j_call: TRBJ1-1
d_call: TRBD1

cdr3_aa: CAWSASLKGRGYGYTF
cdr3_nt: TGTGCCTGGAGTGCCTCGTTAAAGGGCAGGGGCTATGGCTACACCTTC
v_call: TRBV30
clone_size: .
j_call: TRBJ1-2
d_call: .

cdr3_aa: CASSHRKKGGNPRNRTQHF
cdr3_nt: TGTGCCAGCAGCCATCGTAAGAAAGGCGGGAACCCAAGGAACCGGACCCAGCATTTT
v_call: TRBV14
clone_size: few
j_call: TRBJ1-5
d_call: .

cdr3_aa: CATSRDGPGGRETQYF
cdr3_nt: TGTGCCACCAGCAGAGATGGCCCAGGGGGCAGGGAGACCCAGTACTTC
v_call: TRBV15
clone_size: .
j_call: TRBJ2-5
d_call: TRBD1

cdr3_aa: CAPSCETQYF
cdr3_nt: TGTGCCCCCTCTTGTGAGACCCAGTACTTC
v_call: TRBV24-1
clone_size: .
j_call: TRBJ2-5
d_call: .

cdr3_aa: CASSQARGLGEKLFF
cdr3_nt: TGTGCCAGCAGCCAAGCCCGGGGGTTAGGTGAAAAACTGTTTTTT
v_call: TRBV3-1/TRBV3-2
clone_size: once
j_call: TRBJ1-4
d_call: .

cdr3_aa: CASSLTGDENTEAFF
cdr3_nt: TGCGCCAGCAGCTTGACAGGGGATGAGAACACTGAAGCTTTCTTT
v_call: TRBV5-1
clone_size: .
j_call: TRBJ1-1
d_call: TRBD1

cdr3_aa: CASSLGTSGGQETQYF
cdr3_nt: TGTGCCAGCAGCCTTGGGACTAGCGGGGGGCAAGAGACCCAGTACTTC
v_call: TRBV3-1/TRBV3-2
clone_size: .
j_call: TRBJ2-5
d_call: TRBD2

cdr3_aa: CASSPGQGARNIQYF
cdr3_nt: TGTGCCAGCAGCCCTGGTCAGGGGGCCAGAAACATTCAGTACTTC
v_call: TRBV28
clone_size: once
j_call: TRBJ2-4
d_call: TRBD1

cdr3_aa: CAISAGTSGGALRTGELFF
cdr3_nt: TGTGCCATCAGCGCCGGGACTAGCGGGGGGGCCTTACGCACCGGGGAGCTGTTTTTT
v_call: TRBV10-3
clone_size: .
j_call: TRBJ2-2
d_call: TRBD2

cdr3_aa: CASSSGVPAGNTIYF
cdr3_nt: TGTGCCAGCAGCTCAGGGGTTCCAGCTGGAAACACCATATATTTT
v_call: TRBV9
clone_size: .
j_call: TRBJ1-3
d_call: .

cdr3_aa: CASSLSTRQGSPLHF
cdr3_nt: TGTGCCAGCAGTTTATCCACTCGCCAGGGTTCACCCCTCCACTTT
v_call: TRBV27
clone_size: .
j_call: TRBJ1-6
d_call: .

cdr3_aa: CASSTLSTIYF
cdr3_nt: TGTGCCAGCAGCACCCTCAGCACCATATATTTT
v_call: TRBV28
clone_size: .
j_call: TRBJ1-3
d_call: .

cdr3_aa: CASSRGWGTEAFF
cdr3_nt: TGTGCCAGCAGTCGGGGATGGGGCACTGAAGCTTTCTTT
v_call: TRBV2
clone_size: .
j_call: TRBJ1-1
d_call: .

cdr3_aa: CASSRQGLLTNEKLFF
cdr3_nt: TGTGCCAGCAGCAGACAGGGGTTGTTAACTAATGAAAAACTGTTTTTT
v_call: TRBV7-2
clone_size: .
j_call: TRBJ1-4
d_call: TRBD1

cdr3_aa: CASSDGRPGSPLHF
cdr3_nt: TGTGCCAGCAGTGACGGCAGGCCCGGTTCACCCCTCCACTTT
v_call: TRBV6-4
clone_size: .
j_call: TRBJ1-6
d_call: .

cdr3_aa: CASRVTGGYGYTF
cdr3_nt: TGCGCCAGCAGGGTGACAGGGGGCTATGGCTACACCTTC
v_call: TRBV10-2
clone_size: .
j_call: TRBJ1-2
d_call: TRBD1

cdr3_aa: CATSDAGEKLFF
cdr3_nt: TGTGCCACCAGTGATGCAGGGGAAAAACTGTTTTTT
v_call: TRBV24-1
clone_size: .
j_call: TRBJ1-4
d_call: .

cdr3_aa: CASSLSGLNQPQHF
cdr3_nt: TGTGCCAGCAGTTTATCCGGACTTAATCAGCCCCAGCATTTT
v_call: TRBV27
clone_size: once
j_call: TRBJ1-5
d_call: .

cdr3_aa: CASTPTGSYEQYF
cdr3_nt: TGTGCCAGTACCCCGACAGGGAGCTACGAGCAGTACTTC
v_call: TRBV19
clone_size: .
j_call: TRBJ2-7
d_call: TRBD1

cdr3_aa: CASGLDRTSGGVTQYF
cdr3_nt: TGTGCTAGTGGTTTGGACCGGACTAGCGGGGGTGTAACCCAGTACTTC
v_call: TRBV12-5
clone_size: .
j_call: TRBJ2-5
d_call: TRBD2